The 10 T cell receptor beta chains given below trace back to one sample, sequenced in a study of blood T cell repertoires in COVID-19. The assay was immunoSEQ multiplex PCR, and TCRdb's table has in-frame clones only and misses some. The table lists around 250,000 clones, around 85% of them singletons. Sequenced sample: PBMCs or T cells enriched from blood (not recorded which). The receptors come from a woman aged 50 to 60 who had recovered from COVID-19.

This rearrangement joins TRBV2 to TRBJ1-4; D is perhaps TRBD1 (5 bases). Germline V lookup: CDR1 SNHLY, CDR2 FYNNEI. The CDR3 has 16 amino acids. V was clipped by 9 bases and J by 8 bases, with 25 bases between them. CDR3 protein: CASSSGTPGGEEKLFF. The CDR3 region has the DNA TGTGCCAGTTCTTCTGGGACCCCCGGGGGAGAGGAAAAACTGTTTTTT.

V usage is TRBV28 and J usage is TRBJ2-7; tentatively, D is TRBD2 (6 bases). V was trimmed by 2 bases and J by 3 bases, leaving 17 bases between them. CDR3 length: 16 amino acids. Germline assignment: CDR1 MDHEN and CDR2 SYDVKM. CDR3 region: CASSLTTPGAYYEQYF. The CDR3 DNA follows: TGTGCCAGCAGTTTAACGACTCCGGGAGCCTACTACGAGCAGTACTTC.

The genes are TRBV3-1 (or the pseudogene TRBV3-2) and TRBJ2-7; TRBD2 agrees at 11 bases. This CDR3 region has 15 residues. Looked up from germline, CDR1 is LGHDT and CDR2 is YNNKEL (reference sequence). The V segment lost 2 bases and the J segment 4 bases; nucleotides outside the gene matches: 4. The DNA of the CDR3 is TGTGCCAGCAGCCAACAGTCTAGCGGGAGGTACGAGCAGTACTTC. Translating it yields CASSQQSSGRYEQYF.

This clone has only one observation. The chain uses TRBV14 and TRBJ2-5; no definite D call. Germline CDR1 SGHDN, CDR2 FVKESK. V was clipped by 1 base and J by 7 bases, with 10 bases between them. The CDR3 sequence is 13 residues long. The CDR3 nucleotides are TGTGCCAGCAGCCAAGGGAGCCCTGGGACCCAGTACTTC. This encodes CASSQGSPGTQYF.

The V gene is TRBV7-2, the J gene TRBJ2-1, with 7 bases fitting TRBD2. The germline V gene encodes CDR1 SGHTA and CDR2 FQGNSA. The CDR3 is 14 amino acids. Trimming removed 1 base from V and 10 bases from J; junction bases left unmatched: 7. The CDR3 DNA is TGTGCCAGCAGCTTAGGAGGGAGGGCCGAGGAGCAGTTCTTC. Amino acid sequence: CASSLGGRAEEQFF.

This clone has only one observation. The V and J genes are TRBV5-1 and TRBJ2-1, with 8 bases identical to TRBD2. The J segment lost 4 bases and the V segment lost 3 bases, leaving 6 bases of the junction unmatched. The CDR3 length is 15 residues. Germline CDR1 SGHRS, CDR2 YFSETQ. CDR3 DNA sequence: TGCGCCAGCAGCTCCGTAAGCGGGGGATACAATGAGCAGTTCTTC. Protein: CASSSVSGGYNEQFF.

This chain links TRBV6-5 with TRBJ2-7, with 7 bases identical to TRBD1. This CDR3 is 12 amino acids long. V was clipped by 7 bases and J by 2 bases; unmatched bases: 2. Germline V lookup: CDR1 MNHEY, CDR2 SVGAGI. This CDR3 is CASKGATYEQYF. The CDR3, as DNA: TGTGCCAGCAAGGGGGCAACCTACGAGCAGTACTTC.

The rearrangement uses TRBV2 and TRBJ2-1; TRBD2 aligns across 7 bases. Trimming at V came to 6 bases and at J to 8 bases, leaving 7 bases not matched to a gene. The CDR3 length is 13 residues. From germline, CDR1 is SNHLY and CDR2 FYNNEI. The CDR3 nucleotides read TGTGCCAGCAGGACTAGCACGATCTATGAGCAGTTCTTC. Its protein is CASRTSTIYEQFF.

The V call is TRBV5-1, the J call TRBJ2-3; D might be TRBD2 (6 bases). V dropped 0 bases and J dropped 7 bases, with 9 bases sitting between them. The CDR3 is 13 residues long. The germline gives CDR1 SGHRS, CDR2 YFSETQ. The CDR3 reads CASSLDGGNTQYF. CDR3 coding DNA: TGCGCCAGCAGCTTGGACGGGGGAAATACGCAGTATTTT. The variable domain in full, with the rest retrieved from reference TRBV5-1 and TRBJ2-3, is KAGVTQTPRYLIKTRGQQVTLSCSPISGHRSVSWYQQTPGQGLQFLFEYFSETQRNKGNFPGRFSGRQFSNSRSEMNVSTLELGDSALYLCASSLDGGNTQYFGPGTRLTVL.

This sequence joins TRBV7-9 and TRBJ2-7, with 7 bases lining up with TRBD2. The CDR3 is 17 amino acids. Per the germline V gene, CDR1 is SEHNR and CDR2 is FQNEAQ (reference sequence). The ends lost 4 bases at V and 1 base at J; junction bases unmatched: 13. In DNA form, the CDR3 reads TGTGCCAGCAGCTCATGGGGAGGGGCCGGGATTTCCTACGAGCAGTACTTC. This sequence encodes CASSSWGGAGISYEQYF.